The source of this TCR beta chain is a study of CD8+ T cells in alopecia areata (dated by TCRdb to 2016 to 2019). In terms of the full investigation: The treated patients took part in an open-label pilot trial in which moderate-to-severe alopecia areata was treated with oral tofacitinib at 5 to 10 mg twice daily. The study used high-throughput TCRbeta sequencing to examine T cell clonal expansion in alopecia areata, in both the C3H/HeJ mouse model and human patients. Patients stayed on tofacitinib for 6 to 18 months and then had 6 months of follow-up off drug so that delayed response and recurrence could be assessed. On the human side, TCRbeta sequencing was run on scalp tissue and on sorted CD4+ and CD8+ peripheral blood T cells from healthy controls and from alopecia areata patients with either patchy or totalis/universalis disease. RNA was extracted with the PAXgene miRNA kit for fixed scalp, the miRNeasy kit for PBMCs, and the RNeasy kit for mouse skin. Patients on tofacitinib were biopsied at baseline and after 4 and 24 weeks of treatment, and several of the patients also had a later scalp biopsy. Amplification of TCRbeta CDR3 regions was done by immunoSEQ multiplex PCR using 35 Vbeta forward primers and 13 Jbeta reverse primers. Scalp clonality was compared among normal scalp (n=4), patchy alopecia areata scalp (n=8), and alopecia totalis/universalis scalp (n=8).

Only a few counts were recorded for this clone. This clone's antigen is unknown. Base qualities are not provided; no much larger clone lies one nucleotide away. Overall study outcomes, separate from this receptor: Unlike mouse skin, where gammadelta T cells dominate, normal human skin contains resident alphabeta T cells that get sequenced too, which complicates analysis of the scalp TCR repertoire. Higher clonality and more expanded CD8+ clones were observed in lesional scalp than in normal scalp, particularly in alopecia totalis/universalis, a finding suggestive of antigenic drive. Shared TCR sequences between patients were less evident than in mice, which may be partly attributable to HLA diversity in the patient population.

Libraries were built with the immunoSEQ multiplex PCR assay. To provide template for TCR sequencing, every sample had RNA extracted and reverse transcribed into cDNA. SuperScript III was used for first-strand cDNA synthesis, primed with a 2:1 mix of oligo-dT and random hexamers. Amplification bias was assessed with a synthetic immune receptor repertoire, and residual bias was removed computationally. The study's processing was this. After raw reads were preprocessed to remove errors, the CDR3 was defined following IMGT conventions as running from the conserved cysteine to phenylalanine. Clonality was computed by normalizing Shannon entropy by log2 of the number of productive unique TCRs and subtracting the result from 1. CD4 or CD8 identity of scalp clones was inferred by cross-referencing scalp TCRbeta sequences with sorted blood CD4 and CD8 repertoires. In TCRdb, the immuneACCESS table is reduced to in-frame sequences with V and J assigned. These tables do not hold every clone; where another copy was compared, an unresolved V gene accounts for under half, and the others remain unexplained. V, J and clone size are those of that table, while D and trimming were read from the DNA. In all, the sample holds 140,000 to 150,000 clones, and roughly 50% of those were seen once. The top ten constitute about 6.8% of the sample.

Lesional scalp punch biopsies and peripheral blood were collected from alopecia areata patients. PBMCs were separated by density centrifugation and stained for CD3, CD4 and CD8, after which CD4+ and CD8+ T cells were sorted on a FACSAria. Cut back by 4 bases and 4 bases, the V and J ends lie 13 bases apart. Looking up the germline V gene yields CDR1 SGHRS and CDR2 YFSETQ. Including the terminal cysteine and phenylalanine, the CDR3 comprises 14 residues. The entry retains the CDR3 DNA only, 42 bases that are in frame from base 1. The chain joins TRBV5-1 to TRBJ2-3; tentative D gene TRBD1, with 6 bases matching. This TCR came from a human donor with alopecia areata. The sample comprised CD4+ T cells sorted from blood. CDR3 protein: CASSARGTADTQYF. In nucleotides, the sequence is TGCGCCAGCAGCGCCAGGGGAACCGCAGATACGCAGTATTTT.